The following is a T cell receptor beta chain sequence with its context. Its target is not known. This sample was included in a study of T-cell memory formation after mild COVID-19. Study context: TCR clusters showed largely donor specificity. General observations from the study: Day 37-peaking second-wave clones had unconfirmed SARS-CoV-2 specificity.

The CDR3 runs to 16 residues. Per germline, CDR1 ENHRY and CDR2 SYGVKD. Trimming took 0 bases from V and 2 from J; bases not matched to a gene: 5. MiXCR, applied by TCRdb to the 5' RACE reads, yields one record per CDR3 protein. The data contain around 120,000 distinct CDR3 sequences, roughly 15% of them singletons. The V call is TRBV10-3, the J call TRBJ2-7; 9 bases line up with TRBD1. The clonotype was recovered from an adult woman who had mild COVID-19 (a few samples of this study predate the infection). Cell type and time point are not known. Sample: PBMCs or a T cell subset sorted from them (not recorded which). CDR3 protein: CAISESGTGKAYEQYF. For the CDR3, the DNA is TGTGCCATCAGTGAGTCTGGGACAGGGAAAGCCTACGAGCAGTACTTC.